Listed here are 5 T cell receptor beta chains from one sample, sequenced in a study of T cells in Graves' hyperthyroidism and ophthalmopathy. Amplification yielded TCR beta CDR3 regions, with RNA transcripts as the source. An initial round of RT-PCR targeting the TCR CDR3 relied on the HTBI primer set. TCRdb re-called the multiplex PCR reads with MiXCR, one entry per CDR3 protein. Of fewer than 400,000 distinct CDR3 sequences in the sample, 15% to 19% were seen once. Sequences were obtained from blood. Source of these receptors: a woman aged 18-29 years with Graves' hyperthyroidism that later progressed to Graves' ophthalmopathy.

CDR3 DNA: TGTGCCAGCAGTCTCCGGTCAGGGGGCCCTGAAGCTTTCTTT. It encodes CASSLRSGGPEAFF. This chain links TRBV28 with TRBJ1-1; 8 bases fit TRBD1. The CDR3 extends over 14 amino acids. V was pared by 5 bases and J by 6 bases, with 8 bases of the junction left unmatched. The germline V gene encodes CDR1 MDHEN and CDR2 SYDVKM.

This clonotype was observed a handful of times. The rearrangement links TRBV6-1 to TRBJ2-3; the match to TRBD2 covers 7 bases. This CDR3 spans 17 amino acids. Trimming took 4 bases from V and 2 from J; bases not matched to a gene: 12. Per the germline V gene, CDR1 is MNHNS and CDR2 is SASEGT. The CDR3 DNA follows: TGTGCCAGCAGTGCCTTCGGGCTAGCGGAGGCCACAGATACGCAGTATTTT. The encoded protein is CASSAFGLAEATDTQYF.

The sample holds many counts of this clonotype. The V call is TRBV28, the J call TRBJ2-1, with D hard to call. The CDR3 runs 13 residues. Germline loops: CDR1 MDHEN, CDR2 SYDVKM. The V end lost 6 bases, the J end lost 2 bases, and 8 bases lay between the germline ends. The CDR3 bases are TGTGCCAGCAGGGGAACGACCTACAATGAGCAGTTCTTC. Its protein is CASRGTTYNEQFF.

The sample holds many counts of this clonotype. The chain carries TRBV7-9 and TRBJ2-7; no firm D call. The germline gives CDR1 SEHNR, CDR2 FQNEAQ (reference sequence). The V gene lost 1 base and the J gene lost 3 bases, with 10 bases spanning the gap. The CDR3 consists of 14 residues. The CDR3 protein is CASSLVGQHYEQYF. As DNA, the CDR3 is TGTGCCAGCAGCTTAGTCGGTCAGCACTACGAGCAGTACTTC.

On this clonotype itself: A read error is possible here, since a much larger clone lies one base away. The CDR3, as DNA: TGTGCCAGCATAGGCGGCCACAATAAGCAGTTCTTC. This codes for CASIGGHNKQFF. V is TRBV27 and J is TRBJ2-1; no clear D. The germline CDR1 and CDR2 sequences are MNHEY and SMNVEV (reference sequence). This CDR3 comprises 12 residues.